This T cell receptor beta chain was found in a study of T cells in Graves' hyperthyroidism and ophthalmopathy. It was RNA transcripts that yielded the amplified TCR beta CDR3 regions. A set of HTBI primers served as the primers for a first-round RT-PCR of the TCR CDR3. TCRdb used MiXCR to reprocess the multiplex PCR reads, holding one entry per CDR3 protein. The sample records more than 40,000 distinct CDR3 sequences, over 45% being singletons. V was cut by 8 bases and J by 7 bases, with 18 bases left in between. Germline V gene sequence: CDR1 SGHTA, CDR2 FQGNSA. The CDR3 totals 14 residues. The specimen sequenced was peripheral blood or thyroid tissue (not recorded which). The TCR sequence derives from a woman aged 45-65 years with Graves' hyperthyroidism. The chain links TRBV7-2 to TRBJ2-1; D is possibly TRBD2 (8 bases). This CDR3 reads CASAGGSGINEQFF. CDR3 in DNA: TGTGCCAGCGCAGGGGGTAGCGGGATAAATGAGCAGTTCTTC. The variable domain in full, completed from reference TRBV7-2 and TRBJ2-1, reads GAGVSQSPSNKVTEKGKDVELRCDPISGHTALYWYRQSLGQGLEFLIYFQGNSAPDKSGLPSDRFSAERTGGSVSTLTIQRTQQEDSAVYLCASAGGSGINEQFFGPGTRLTVL.